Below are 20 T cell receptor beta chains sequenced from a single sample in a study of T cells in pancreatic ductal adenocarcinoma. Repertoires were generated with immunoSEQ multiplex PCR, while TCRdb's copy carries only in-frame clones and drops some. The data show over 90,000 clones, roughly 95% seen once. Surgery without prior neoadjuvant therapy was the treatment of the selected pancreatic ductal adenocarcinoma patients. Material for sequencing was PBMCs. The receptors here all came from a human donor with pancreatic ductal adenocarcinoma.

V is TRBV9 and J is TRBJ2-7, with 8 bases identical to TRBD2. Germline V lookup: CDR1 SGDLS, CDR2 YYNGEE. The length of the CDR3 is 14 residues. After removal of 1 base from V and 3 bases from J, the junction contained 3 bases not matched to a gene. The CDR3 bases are TGTGCCAGCAGCGTAATTAGCGGGGTCTACGAGCAGTACTTC. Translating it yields CASSVISGVYEQYF.

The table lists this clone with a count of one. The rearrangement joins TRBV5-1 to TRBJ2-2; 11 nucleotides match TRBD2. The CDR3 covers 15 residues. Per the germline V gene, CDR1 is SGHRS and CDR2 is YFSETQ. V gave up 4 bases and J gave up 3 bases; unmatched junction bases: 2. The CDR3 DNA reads TGCGCCAGCAGCCTACTAGCGGGAGACACCGGGGAGCTGTTTTTT. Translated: CASSLLAGDTGELFF.

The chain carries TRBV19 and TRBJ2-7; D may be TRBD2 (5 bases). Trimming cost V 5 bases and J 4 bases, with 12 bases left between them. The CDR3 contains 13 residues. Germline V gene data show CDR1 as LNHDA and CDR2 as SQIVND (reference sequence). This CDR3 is CASSRGWDYEQYF. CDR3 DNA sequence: TGTGCCAGTAGTCGCGGGTGGGATTACGAGCAGTACTTC. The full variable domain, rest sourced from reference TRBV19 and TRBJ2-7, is DGGITQSPKYLFRKEGQNVTLSCEQNLNHDAMYWYRQDPGQGLRLIYYSQIVNDFQKGDIAEGYSVSREKKESFPLTVTSAQKNPTAFYLCASSRGWDYEQYFGPGTRLTVT.

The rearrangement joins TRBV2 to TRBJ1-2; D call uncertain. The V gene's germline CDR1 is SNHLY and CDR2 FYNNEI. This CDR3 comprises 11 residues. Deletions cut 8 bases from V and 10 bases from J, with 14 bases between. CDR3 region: CASWGGLDYTF. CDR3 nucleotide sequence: TGTGCCAGCTGGGGAGGATTGGACTACACCTTC.

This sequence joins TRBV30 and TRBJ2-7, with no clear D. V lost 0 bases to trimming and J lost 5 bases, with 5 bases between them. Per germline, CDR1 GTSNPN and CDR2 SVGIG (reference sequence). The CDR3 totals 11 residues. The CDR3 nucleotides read TGTGCCTGGAGTGTACAAAACGAGCAGTACTTC. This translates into CAWSVQNEQYF.

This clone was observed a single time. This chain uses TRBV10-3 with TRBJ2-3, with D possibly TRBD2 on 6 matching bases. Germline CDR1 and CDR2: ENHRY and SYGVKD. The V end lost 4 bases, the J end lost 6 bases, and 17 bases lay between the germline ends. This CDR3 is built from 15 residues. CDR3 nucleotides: TGTGCCATCAGTGGTATGGGGGGAGGTACGGATACGCAGTATTTT. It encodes CAISGMGGGTDTQYF.

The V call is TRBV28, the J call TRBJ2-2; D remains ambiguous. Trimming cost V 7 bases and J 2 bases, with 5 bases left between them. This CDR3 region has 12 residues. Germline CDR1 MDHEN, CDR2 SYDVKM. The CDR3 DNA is TGTGCCAGCACCCAAAACACCGGGGAGCTGTTTTTT. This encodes CASTQNTGELFF.

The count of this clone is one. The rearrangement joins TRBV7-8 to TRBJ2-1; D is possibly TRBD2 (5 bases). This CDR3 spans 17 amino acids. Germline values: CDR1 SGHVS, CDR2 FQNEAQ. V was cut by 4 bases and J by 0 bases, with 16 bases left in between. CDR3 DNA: TGTGCCAGCAGCTACCAGCGGTTTAGGAGCTCCTACAATGAGCAGTTCTTC. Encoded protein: CASSYQRFRSSYNEQFF.

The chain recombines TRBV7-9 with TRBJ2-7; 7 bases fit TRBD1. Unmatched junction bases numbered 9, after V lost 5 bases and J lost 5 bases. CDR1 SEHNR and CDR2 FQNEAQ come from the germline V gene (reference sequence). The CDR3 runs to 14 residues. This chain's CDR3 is CASSLGTAQHEQYF. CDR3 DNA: TGTGCCAGCAGCCTCGGGACAGCTCAACACGAGCAGTACTTC.

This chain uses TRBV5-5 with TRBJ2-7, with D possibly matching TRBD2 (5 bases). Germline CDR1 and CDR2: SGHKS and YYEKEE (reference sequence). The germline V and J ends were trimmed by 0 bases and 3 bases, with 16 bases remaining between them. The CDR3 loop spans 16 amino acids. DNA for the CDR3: TGTGCCAGCAGCTTGGCCCCGGGCCCTGAGGGCTACGAGCAGTACTTC. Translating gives CASSLAPGPEGYEQYF. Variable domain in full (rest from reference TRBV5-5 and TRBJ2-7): DAGVTQSPTHLIKTRGQQVTLRCSPISGHKSVSWYQQVLGQGPQFIFQYYEKEERGRGNFPDRFSARQFPNYSSELNVNALLLGDSALYLCASSLAPGPEGYEQYFGPGTRLTVT.

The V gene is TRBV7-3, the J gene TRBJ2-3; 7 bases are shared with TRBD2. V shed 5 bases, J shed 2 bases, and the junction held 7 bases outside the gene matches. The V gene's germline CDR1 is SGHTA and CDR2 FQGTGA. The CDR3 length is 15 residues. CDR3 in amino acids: CASSPSGLLTDTQYF. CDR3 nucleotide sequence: TGTGCCAGCAGCCCCTCGGGACTACTCACAGATACGCAGTATTTT.

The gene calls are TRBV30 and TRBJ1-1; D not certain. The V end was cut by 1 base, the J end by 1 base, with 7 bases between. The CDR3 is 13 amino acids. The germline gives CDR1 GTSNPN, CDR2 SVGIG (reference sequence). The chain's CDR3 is CAWSALENTEAFF. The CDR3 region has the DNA TGTGCCTGGAGTGCGTTAGAGAACACTGAAGCTTTCTTT.

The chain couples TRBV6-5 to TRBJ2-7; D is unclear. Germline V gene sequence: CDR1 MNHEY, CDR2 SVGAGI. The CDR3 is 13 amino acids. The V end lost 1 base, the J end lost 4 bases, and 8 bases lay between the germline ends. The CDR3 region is CASSYFRSYEQYF. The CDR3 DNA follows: TGTGCCAGCAGTTACTTCAGGTCTTACGAGCAGTACTTC.

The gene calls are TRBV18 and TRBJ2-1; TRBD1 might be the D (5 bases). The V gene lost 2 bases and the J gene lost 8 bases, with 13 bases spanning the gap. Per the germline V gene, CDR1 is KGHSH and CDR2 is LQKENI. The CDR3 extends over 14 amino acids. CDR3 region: CASSPFRGGHEQFF. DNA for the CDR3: TGTGCCAGCTCACCATTTAGGGGTGGGCATGAGCAGTTCTTC.

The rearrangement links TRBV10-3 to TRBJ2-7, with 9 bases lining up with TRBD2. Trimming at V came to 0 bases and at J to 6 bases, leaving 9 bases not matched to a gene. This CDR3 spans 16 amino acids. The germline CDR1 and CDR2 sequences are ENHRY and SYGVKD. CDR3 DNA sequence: TGTGCCATCAGTGAGTCGAGTGGACTAGCGCGGTCCGAGCAGTACTTC. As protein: CAISESSGLARSEQYF.

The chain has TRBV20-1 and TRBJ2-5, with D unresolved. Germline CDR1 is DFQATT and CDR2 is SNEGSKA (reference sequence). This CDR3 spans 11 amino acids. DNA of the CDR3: TGCACCGCTGAGGTAGTTGAGACCCAGTACTTC. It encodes CTAEVVETQYF.

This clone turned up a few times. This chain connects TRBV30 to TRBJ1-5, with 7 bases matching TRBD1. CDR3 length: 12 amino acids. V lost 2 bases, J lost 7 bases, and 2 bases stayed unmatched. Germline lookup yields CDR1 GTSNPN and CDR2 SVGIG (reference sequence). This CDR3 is CAWSTGDQPQHF. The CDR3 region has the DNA TGTGCCTGGAGTACAGGGGACCAGCCCCAGCATTTT.

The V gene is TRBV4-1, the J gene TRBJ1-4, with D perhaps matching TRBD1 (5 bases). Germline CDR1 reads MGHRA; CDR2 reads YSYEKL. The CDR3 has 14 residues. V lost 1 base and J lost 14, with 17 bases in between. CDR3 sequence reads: CASSQGQQVGRLFF. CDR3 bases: TGCGCCAGCAGCCAAGGACAGCAGGTGGGCCGCCTGTTTTTT.

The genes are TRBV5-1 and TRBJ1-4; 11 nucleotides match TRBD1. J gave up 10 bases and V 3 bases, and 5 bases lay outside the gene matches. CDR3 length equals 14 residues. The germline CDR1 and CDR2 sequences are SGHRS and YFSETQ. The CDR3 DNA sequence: TGCGCCAGCAGCTCGGGACAGGGGGTTCGAAAACTGTTTTTT. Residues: CASSSGQGVRKLFF.

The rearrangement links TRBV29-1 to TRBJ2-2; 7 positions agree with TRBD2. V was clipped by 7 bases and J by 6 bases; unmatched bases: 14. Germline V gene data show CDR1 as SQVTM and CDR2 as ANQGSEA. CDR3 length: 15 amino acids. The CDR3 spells CSASGRVGMAGELFF. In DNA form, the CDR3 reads TGCAGCGCCTCGGGGAGGGTGGGGATGGCCGGGGAGCTGTTTTTT.